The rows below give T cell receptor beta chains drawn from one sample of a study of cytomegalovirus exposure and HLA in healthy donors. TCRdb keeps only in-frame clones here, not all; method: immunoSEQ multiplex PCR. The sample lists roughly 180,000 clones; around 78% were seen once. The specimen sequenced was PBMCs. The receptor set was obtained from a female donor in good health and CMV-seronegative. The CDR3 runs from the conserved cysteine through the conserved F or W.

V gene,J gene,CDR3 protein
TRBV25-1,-,CASSERPLGSYRYEQYF
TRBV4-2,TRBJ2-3,CASSQDFRANTQYF
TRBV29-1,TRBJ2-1,CSVWASGEQHPWRDRLFHNEQFF
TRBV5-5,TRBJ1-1,CASSLGTGPLNTEAFF
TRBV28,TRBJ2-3,CASSSGGLGTDTQYF
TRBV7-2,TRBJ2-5,CASSLPPGETQYF
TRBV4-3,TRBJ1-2,CASSQVRDSLDYTF
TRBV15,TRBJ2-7,CATRKGQGPYEQYF
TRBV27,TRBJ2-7,CASSFGGILGEQYF
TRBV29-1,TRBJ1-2,CSAGLQANYGYTF
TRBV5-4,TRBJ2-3,CASSSSPRSGSTDTQYF
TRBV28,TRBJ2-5,CASNSGQQETQYF
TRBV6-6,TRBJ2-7,CASSPSETRTEQYF
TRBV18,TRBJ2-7,CASSPGSWNYEQYF
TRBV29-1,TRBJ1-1,CSVSDRGMAEAFF
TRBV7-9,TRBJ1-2,CASSLVNYGYTF
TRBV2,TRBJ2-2,CASMRAYTGELFF
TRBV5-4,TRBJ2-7,CASSLGQAGAYEQYF
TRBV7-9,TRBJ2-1,CASSSDTAYNEQFF
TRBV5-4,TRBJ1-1,CASSSAKQVAYTEAFF
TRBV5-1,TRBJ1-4,CASSLVESTNEKLFF
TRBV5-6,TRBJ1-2,CASRSGLTEYGYTF
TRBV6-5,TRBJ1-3,CASSSGDRRSGNTIYF
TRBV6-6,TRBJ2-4,CASSPESEAKNIQYF